This TCR beta chain is from a study of control samples from healthy donors and cancer patients. Assay used: immunoSEQ multiplex PCR; TCRdb lists only in-frame clones, some missing. The sample has 150,000 to 200,000 clones, 91% seen once. Germline CDR1 reads SGHNT; CDR2 reads YYREEE (reference sequence). The CDR3 covers 14 residues. V shed 0 bases and J shed 4 bases, with 9 bases lying between them. The sample taken for sequencing was blood. The chain has TRBV5-4 and TRBJ2-3; D not resolved. The sequence came from a woman aged 30 to 39 in good health. CDR3 in DNA: TGTGCCAGCAGCTTGGGCCTAGATCCAGATACGCAGTATTTT. This translates into CASSLGLDPDTQYF.